The sequence of this TCR beta chain was determined in a study of blood T cells in healthy people across ages. The second PCR ran about 6 to 11 cycles with a sample-barcoded 5' primer and J-beta primers. Carrying 12 random nucleotides, a template-switch adaptor labeled each individual cDNA molecule. A single record per CDR3 protein comes from TCRdb applying MiXCR to the 5' RACE reads. The data contain over a million distinct CDR3 sequences, around 40% of them singletons. Germline CDR1 and CDR2: SQVTM and ANQGSEA. The CDR3 totals 12 residues. With respect to this clonotype: One end of the junction is discordant with germline, which a read error may explain.

This chain joins TRBV29-1 and TRBJ1-1; D is uncertain. The sequencing sample was made of blood. The receptor's source is a young woman in good health. The CDR3 DNA follows: TGCAGCCTCAAAACGCTGAACACTAAAGCTTTCTTT. As protein: CSLKTLNTKAFF.